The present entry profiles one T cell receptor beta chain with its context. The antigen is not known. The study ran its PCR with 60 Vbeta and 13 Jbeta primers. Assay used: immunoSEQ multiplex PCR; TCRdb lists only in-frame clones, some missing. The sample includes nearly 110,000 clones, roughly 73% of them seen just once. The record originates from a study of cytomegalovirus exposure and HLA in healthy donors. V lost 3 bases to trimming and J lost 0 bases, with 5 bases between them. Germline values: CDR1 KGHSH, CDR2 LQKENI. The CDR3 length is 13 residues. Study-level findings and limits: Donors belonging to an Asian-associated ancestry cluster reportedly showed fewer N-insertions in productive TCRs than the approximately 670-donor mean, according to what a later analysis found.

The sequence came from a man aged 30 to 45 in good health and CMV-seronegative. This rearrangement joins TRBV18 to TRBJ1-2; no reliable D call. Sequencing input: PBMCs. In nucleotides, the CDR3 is TGTGCCAGCTCACCGGACTCTAACTATGGCTACACCTTC. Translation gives CASSPDSNYGYTF.